Detailed here is one TCR beta chain. This record belongs to a study of blood T cell repertoires in COVID-19. Authors' data handling: By means of reference gene primer amplification, nucleated cell counts were estimated. Libraries were prepared by immunoSEQ multiplex PCR; TCRdb keeps only in-frame clonotypes and omits some of them. V, J and clone size were drawn from that table, and D and trimming were deduced from the DNA. The sample gives about 250,000 clones, around 89% of which show up once; about 3% is in the top ten. Germline loops: CDR1 LNHDA, CDR2 SQIVND (reference sequence). J was trimmed by 5 bases and V by 5 bases; bases with no gene match: 8. CDR3 length: 14 amino acids.

The chain couples TRBV19 to TRBJ2-5; 7 bases are shared with TRBD2. The sequence was collected from a woman aged 45 to 65 who had recovered from COVID-19. Sequencing was carried out using PBMCs or T cells enriched from blood (not recorded which). The CDR3 DNA reads TGTGCCAGTAGTTTCTGGGAGGGCGGGGAGACCCAGTACTTC. It is translated as CASSFWEGGETQYF.